This T cell receptor (beta chain) is drawn from a study of shared clonotypes between healthy human individuals. The V end was cut by 3 bases, the J end by 6 bases, with 12 bases between. The germline V gene encodes CDR1 LNHDA and CDR2 SQIVND (reference sequence). This CDR3 region has 14 residues. Using immunoSEQ multiplex PCR, the repertoire was profiled, and TCRdb retains in-frame clones only, with some absent. The sample contains a few million clones, 85% to 95% of which appear only once. Only Caucasian adults living in Nashville, Tennessee made up the donor group. The chain couples TRBV19 to TRBJ1-5; tentative D call: TRBD1 (6 bases). The source of this sequence is a man aged 18 to 35 in good health. Some clones in this sample may be carry-over from other donors' samples. Sequencing input: naive CD4+ T cells from PBMCs. Subset described: CD45RA+ positively selected. The chain's CDR3 is CASSIRQAGQPQHF. The CDR3 DNA is TGTGCCAGTAGTATCCGACAGGCGGGTCAGCCCCAGCATTTT.